Shown below are 25 T cell receptor beta chains from a single sample sequenced in a study of CD8 T cells in Susac syndrome (dated by TCRdb to between 2018 and 2021). Receptor libraries were prepared by the immunoSEQ multiplex PCR assay. RNA was extracted using the RNeasy kit, and roughly 0.5 to 1 ug of the RNA was reverse transcribed with random hexamers. The public reads were reanalyzed by TCRdb: fastp trimming at Q25, MiXCR alignment, in-frame beta chains only. Merged by CDR3 protein, the rows form single entries marked with the most common genes and DNA. This sample gives some 120,000 distinct CDR3 sequences in total; just over 90% of them show up just once. 0.25% to 0.35% of the sample is in the top ten clones. The sample consisted of CD8+ T cells from PBMCs. These receptors were collected from a human donor with multiple sclerosis.

This rearrangement joins TRBV9 to TRBJ1-1; 9 bases match TRBD1. CDR1 and CDR2 (germline): SGDLS, YYNGEE. Trimming removed 3 bases from V and 5 bases from J; junction bases left unmatched: 5. The CDR3 sequence is 14 residues long. CDR3 in DNA: TGTGCCAGCAGCGCGCCGGGACAGGGTACTGAAGCTTTCTTT. Translating it yields CASSAPGQGTEAFF.

The chain employs TRBV18 and TRBJ2-1; D gene unclear. Trimming took off 0 bases at V and 8 bases at J, with 11 bases between the two ends. The germline V gene has CDR1 KGHSH and CDR2 LQKENI. The length of the CDR3 is 14 residues. The chain's CDR3 is CASSPPTLRDEQFF. DNA of the CDR3: TGTGCCAGCTCACCACCGACCCTTAGGGATGAGCAGTTCTTC.

This clonotype was picked up one time. The V call is TRBV5-1, the J call TRBJ1-1; D not resolved. This CDR3 spans 11 amino acids. V dropped 2 bases and J dropped 5 bases, with 4 bases sitting between them. Germline CDR1 SGHRS, CDR2 YFSETQ. The chain's CDR3 is CASSFPTEAFF. CDR3 in DNA: TGCGCCAGCAGCTTTCCGACTGAAGCTTTCTTT.

This chain connects TRBV5-1 to TRBJ1-2, with 7 bases matching TRBD1. J gave up 0 bases and V 4 bases, and 6 bases lay outside the gene matches. CDR3 size: 15 residues. CDR1 SGHRS and CDR2 YFSETQ come from the germline V gene. CDR3 nucleotides: TGCGCCAGCAGCCTGGGACAGCCAGCTAACTATGGCTACACCTTC. Amino acid sequence: CASSLGQPANYGYTF.

This chain uses TRBV12-3 or TRBV12-4 with TRBJ1-1; D gene ambiguous. CDR3 size: 13 residues. The V end lost 10 bases, the J end lost 0 bases, and 12 bases lay between the germline ends. The CDR3 DNA sequence: TGTGCCATCCGCTTTGGTATGAACACTGAAGCTTTCTTT. Translated, it gives CAIRFGMNTEAFF.

The V call is TRBV6-5, the J call TRBJ2-5; D may correspond to TRBD1 or TRBD2 (5 bases each). The V and J ends lost 6 bases and 1 base respectively, with 12 bases between them. The CDR3 is 14 residues long. The germline V gene has CDR1 MNHEY and CDR2 SVGAGI. This chain's CDR3 is CASRDWDGQETQYF. The DNA of the CDR3 is TGTGCCAGCAGAGACTGGGACGGCCAAGAGACCCAGTACTTC.

The CDR3 spells CSARDVGRYEQYV. CDR3 in DNA: TGCAGTGCTAGAGATGTAGGACGCTACGAGCAGTACGTC. The chain joins TRBV20-1 to TRBJ2-7; D unclear. The ends were cut back, 0 bases at V and 3 bases at J, with 9 bases in the middle. Germline CDR1 and CDR2: DFQATT and SNEGSKA (reference sequence). The CDR3 has 13 amino acids.

The chain is built from TRBV13 and TRBJ2-7, with a tentative D call TRBD2 (5 bases). Trimming shortened V by 5 bases and J by 7 bases, and 12 bases separated the two germline ends. Germline V gives CDR1 PRHDT, CDR2 FYEKMQ (reference sequence). This CDR3 is built from 12 residues. The chain's CDR3 is CASSLTRREQYV. The CDR3 coding sequence is TGTGCCAGCAGCCTCACCCGGAGGGAGCAGTACGTC.

A note on this clonotype: Sequence at one end of the junction differs from germline and may be a read error. V gene TRBV12-5 combines with J gene TRBJ2-7; unclear D gene. This CDR3 contains 12 residues. Germline loops: CDR1 LGHNT, CDR2 FRNRAP. The CDR3, as DNA: TGTGCTAGTGGTTTGGTATCGGCGGCTCTAGACTTC. Residues: CASGLVSAALDF.

This chain uses TRBV2 with TRBJ2-1; TRBD2 aligns across 8 bases. The germline gives CDR1 SNHLY, CDR2 FYNNEI. J gave up 7 bases and V 2 bases, and 10 bases lay outside the gene matches. The CDR3 runs to 16 residues. DNA for the CDR3: TGTGCCAGCAGTGAATTGGGGCGCGGGGGGAAGAATGAGCAGTTCTTC. Amino acids: CASSELGRGGKNEQFF.

V usage is TRBV7-2 and J usage is TRBJ2-3; 12 nucleotides agree with TRBD2. In germline, CDR1 is SGHTA, CDR2 FQGNSA. V was pared by 3 bases and J by 6 bases, with 7 bases of the junction left unmatched. The CDR3 extends over 16 amino acids. The CDR3 loop reads CASSFTSGRPPDTQYF. CDR3 nucleotide sequence: TGTGCCAGCAGCTTCACTAGCGGGAGGCCCCCTGATACGCAGTATTTT.

The J gene is TRBJ2-7, the V gene TRBV7-9, with TRBD1 matching over 12 bases. Germline CDR1 and CDR2: SEHNR and FQNEAQ (reference sequence). This CDR3 comprises 19 residues. J gave up 0 bases and V 1 base, and 10 bases lay outside the gene matches. The chain's CDR3 is CASSLGVRDRGPSSYEQYF. CDR3 DNA: TGTGCCAGCAGCTTAGGCGTTCGGGACAGGGGGCCTAGCTCCTACGAGCAGTACTTC.

The rearrangement joins TRBV25-1 to TRBJ2-7; no reliable D call. This CDR3 is 13 amino acids long. The germline CDR1 and CDR2 sequences are MGHDK and SYGVNS. V was cut by 1 base and J by 4 bases, with 8 bases left in between. DNA of the CDR3: TGTGCCAGCAGTGAATCGTCCAGTTACGAGCAGTACTTC. As protein: CASSESSSYEQYF.

This chain links TRBV19 with TRBJ2-1; 10 positions agree with TRBD2. The V gene end was trimmed by 1 base and the J gene end by 1 base; junction bases not matched to a gene: 4. The CDR3 runs to 17 residues. Germline CDR1 is LNHDA and CDR2 is SQIVND (reference sequence). The DNA for the CDR3 is TGTGCCAGTAGTATAGGGGGACTAGCGTTTTCCTACAATGAGCAGTTCTTC. Protein: CASSIGGLAFSYNEQFF.

The chain is built from TRBV30 and TRBJ1-3; TRBD1 is a possible D gene (5 bases). Germline CDR1 and CDR2: GTSNPN and SVGIG (reference sequence). CDR3 length equals 15 residues. V lost 0 bases to trimming and J lost 3 bases, with 12 bases between them. The CDR3 DNA sequence: TGTGCCTGGAGTGTTGGGGGACCGCTTGGAAACACCATATATTTT. This sequence encodes CAWSVGGPLGNTIYF.

The chain has TRBV30 and TRBJ2-7; TRBD1 matches 11 bases. Germline V CDR1 and CDR2: GTSNPN, SVGIG (reference sequence). The CDR3 loop spans 15 amino acids. V gave up 1 base and J gave up 3 bases; unmatched junction bases: 5. The CDR3 sequence is CAWSGLGQGGYEQYV. In DNA, the CDR3 is TGTGCCTGGAGTGGACTGGGACAGGGGGGCTACGAGCAGTACGTC.

The genes are TRBV24-1 and TRBJ1-2; D possibly corresponds to TRBD1 (5 bases). This CDR3 is 14 amino acids long. The germline V gene encodes CDR1 KGHDR and CDR2 SFDVKD. The V and J ends lost 6 bases and 1 base respectively, with 11 bases between them. CDR3 sequence (DNA): TGTGCCACCAGTCTTCAGGGTTATAACTATGGCTACACCTTC. Translation gives CATSLQGYNYGYTF.

The chain is built from TRBV7-3 and TRBJ1-1, with D hard to call. The CDR3 has 13 amino acids. Germline V gene lookup returns CDR1 SGHTA and CDR2 FQGTGA. Between the trimmed V and J ends, which lost 6 bases and 3 bases, there was a span of 11 bases. In DNA form, the CDR3 reads TGTGCCAGCAGTTCCGGGGAGGACACTGAAGCTTTCTTT. Residues: CASSSGEDTEAFF. The whole variable domain, remainder taken from reference TRBV7-3 and TRBJ1-1, is GAGVSQTPSNKVTEKGKYVELRCDPISGHTALYWYRQSLGQGPEFLIYFQGTGAADDSGLPNDRFFAVRPEGSVSTLKIQRTERGDSAVYLCASSSGEDTEAFFGQGTRLTVV.

The chain recombines TRBV29-1 with TRBJ2-3; 9 bases map to TRBD1. V dropped 5 bases and J dropped 3; count of bases not matched to a gene: 12. From germline, CDR1 is SQVTM and CDR2 ANQGSEA. CDR3 length: 16 amino acids. In DNA form, the CDR3 reads TGCAGCGTTCCCGCCCCGGACAGGGGTGGGACAGATACGCAGTATTTT. Translated, it gives CSVPAPDRGGTDTQYF.

The chain is built from TRBV7-8 and TRBJ2-7; D gene uncertain. Trimming took 5 bases from V and 1 from J, leaving 9 bases between them. The germline V gene encodes CDR1 SGHVS and CDR2 FQNEAQ. This CDR3 has 13 residues. CDR3 sequence: CASSVGPSYEQYF. As DNA, the CDR3 is TGTGCCAGCAGCGTAGGACCTTCCTACGAGCAGTACTTC.

V is TRBV25-1 and J is TRBJ2-7, with D perhaps given as TRBD1 or TRBD2 (5 bases each). Germline assignment: CDR1 MGHDK and CDR2 SYGVNS. CDR3 length equals 15 residues. Trimming removed 4 bases at V and 0 bases at J, with 13 bases between. The CDR3 sequence is CASSVRAGSSYEQYF. The CDR3 DNA reads TGTGCCAGCAGTGTTCGTGCAGGGAGCTCCTACGAGCAGTACTTC.

The rearrangement joins TRBV12-3 or TRBV12-4 to TRBJ2-4; no clear D. V lost 4 bases and J 8 bases, leaving 9 bases between the germline ends. This CDR3 is built from 12 residues. CDR3: CASSSPGDIQYF. For the CDR3, the DNA is TGTGCCAGCAGTTCGCCTGGGGACATTCAGTACTTC.

The chain recombines TRBV7-9 with TRBJ1-2, with 8 positions matching TRBD1. The CDR3 length is 14 residues. J lost 5 bases, V lost 5 bases, and 7 bases had no gene match. The germline V gene has CDR1 SEHNR and CDR2 FQNEAQ (reference sequence). The CDR3 region is CASSTGGSVYGYTF. The CDR3 DNA reads as TGTGCCAGCAGCACAGGGGGATCGGTTTATGGCTACACCTTC.

This rearrangement joins TRBV7-6 to TRBJ2-1; D is possibly TRBD2 (6 bases). Germline V CDR1 and CDR2: SGHVS, FNYEAQ. The CDR3 sequence is 15 residues long. Trimming cost V 7 bases and J 2 bases, with 15 bases left between them. DNA of the CDR3: TGTGCCAGCACCTCCGAAAGCGGGCCCTACAATGAGCAGTTCTTC. Translated: CASTSESGPYNEQFF.

The chain carries TRBV24-1 and TRBJ1-1, with D unresolved. This CDR3 is built from 13 residues. The V end lost 6 bases, the J end lost 5 bases, and 12 bases lay between the germline ends. CDR1 is KGHDR, CDR2 SFDVKD, per germline. The CDR3 DNA follows: TGTGCCACCAGTCAGGACCTTGGGACTGAAGCTTTCTTT. Protein: CATSQDLGTEAFF.